This entry features one T cell receptor beta chain sequence. Germline V gene sequence: CDR1 LGHDT, CDR2 YNNKEL (reference sequence). Trimming at V came to 7 bases and at J to 0 bases, leaving 0 bases not matched to a gene. The CDR3 is made up of 12 amino acids. This record belongs to a study of response to subunit inactivated influenza vaccine. One entry per CDR3 protein, called by TCRdb with MiXCR from the RT-PCR reads. The data contain some 570,000 distinct CDR3 sequences, about 11% of them seen just once; the ten biggest clones take up 9.5% to 12%. These data were also filed under a second study, of T cells expressing NK-cell markers. Per that paper: UMI-tagged 5'RACE template switching yielded the TCR beta cDNA. Several experiments confined sorting to alpha-beta TCR T cells with an anti-gamma-delta TCR antibody. For about six donors, the dominant NKG2C+ clonotypes made up roughly 1.0-7.5% of their CD8+ T cells. These same clonotypes (in a few donors) also led the CD3+CD56-NKG2C+ fraction.

This receptor was identified in a man aged 50 to 59 who received an inactivated influenza vaccine. The sample consisted of PBMCs from blood, taken on the day of vaccination. V is TRBV3-1 and J is TRBJ2-7, with 7 nucleotides matching TRBD2. The CDR3 spells CASTGGSYEQYF. CDR3 sequence (DNA): TGTGCCAGCACGGGGGGCTCCTACGAGCAGTACTTC.